A single sample is the source of the 12 T cell receptor beta chains below, sequenced in a study of cytomegalovirus exposure and HLA in healthy donors. In the PCR, 60 Vbeta and 13 Jbeta primers were used. TCRdb keeps only in-frame clones here, not all; method: immunoSEQ multiplex PCR. Among about 150,000 clones listed, approximately 86% were seen once. The sample was PBMCs. The receptors were sampled from a woman aged 40-49 years in good health and CMV-seronegative.

The CDR3 region is CASSLLPGLAYEQYF. The DNA of the CDR3 is TGTGCCAGCAGCTTACTTCCGGGACTAGCCTACGAGCAGTACTTC. V is TRBV5-4 and J is TRBJ2-7, with TRBD2 matching over 8 bases. V dropped 2 bases and J dropped 2; count of bases not matched to a gene: 6. The CDR3 runs 15 residues. Germline V gives CDR1 SGHNT, CDR2 YYREEE (reference sequence).

The chain uses TRBV27 and TRBJ1-1; D is undetermined. The CDR3 is 15 amino acids. From germline, CDR1 is MNHEY and CDR2 SMNVEV (reference sequence). The V end was cut by 1 base, the J end by 1 base, with 10 bases between. The CDR3, as DNA: TGTGCCAGCAGTTTATACCCGGGAACGAACACTGAAGCTTTCTTT. Translation gives CASSLYPGTNTEAFF.

As regards this clone: An end of the junction differs from the germline gene, which may be a read error. V and J are TRBV7-9 and TRBJ1-4, with 8 bases fitting TRBD1. CDR1 is SEHNR and CDR2 is FQNEAQ in the germline V gene (reference sequence). This CDR3 contains 15 residues. CDR3 in amino acids: CSSRLTGGRDEKLFF. In nucleotides, the CDR3 is TGTTCCAGCAGGCTCACAGGGGGGCGGGATGAAAAACTGTTTTTT.

J is TRBJ2-7 and V is TRBV5-6, with unresolved D. The CDR3 contains 11 residues. V was clipped by 4 bases and J by 5 bases, with 7 bases between them. From germline, CDR1 is SGHDT and CDR2 YYEEEE. The CDR3 loop is CASSHPDEQYF. The CDR3 region has the DNA TGTGCCAGCAGCCACCCGGACGAGCAGTACTTC. Complete variable domain (other parts from reference TRBV5-6 and TRBJ2-7): DAGVTQSPTHLIKTRGQQVTLRCSPKSGHDTVSWYQQALGQGPQFIFQYYEEEERQRGNFPDRFSGHQFPNYSSELNVNALLLGDSALYLCASSHPDEQYFGPGTRLTVT.

The chain couples TRBV6-5 to TRBJ2-1, with 9 bases lining up with TRBD2. Germline CDR1 MNHEY, CDR2 SVGAGI. This CDR3 is built from 15 residues. V was pared by 6 bases and J by 6 bases, with 9 bases of the junction left unmatched. CDR3 protein: CASSPGLARANEQFF. CDR3 in DNA: TGTGCCAGCAGCCCCGGACTAGCGCGGGCCAATGAGCAGTTCTTC.

A remark on this clone: An end of the junction does not agree with germline; a read error may underlie this. This chain joins TRBV7-7 and TRBJ2-1; 9 bases align to TRBD1. This CDR3 contains 15 residues. Germline lookup yields CDR1 SSHAT and CDR2 FNYEAQ (reference sequence). CDR3 in DNA: TGTGCTAGCAGCTTGGATCCTGGACAGGGGCGAGAGCAGTTCTTC. Translating it yields CASSLDPGQGREQFF.

The chain has TRBV27 and TRBJ2-3, with TRBD1 matching 10 bases. CDR3 length equals 16 residues. Per the germline V gene, CDR1 is MNHEY and CDR2 is SMNVEV (reference sequence). V trimming: 5 bases; J trimming: 8 bases; junction bases outside the gene matches: 13. Here the CDR3 reads CASSLAGTGVQATQYF. The DNA of the CDR3 is TGTGCCAGCAGTCTAGCCGGGACAGGGGTACAGGCTACGCAGTATTTT.

V usage is TRBV23-1 and J usage is TRBJ2-5; TRBD1 matches 7 bases. TRBV23-1 belongs to the ORF category, with a function that is uncertain. This CDR3 has 18 amino acids. With 2 bases clipped from V and 2 bases from J, the junction kept 14 bases outside the gene matches. The CDR3 nucleotides read TGCGCCAGCAGTCAAACACAGGGGCCCGTTATGCCACAAGAGACCCAGTACTTC. It encodes CASSQTQGPVMPQETQYF.

In this sample, this clone turned up once. The junction departs from the called germline gene at one end, perhaps through a read error. V and J are TRBV7-9 and TRBJ1-5; no reliable D call. In germline, CDR1 is SEHNR, CDR2 FQNEAQ (reference sequence). This CDR3 spans 13 amino acids. CDR3 in DNA: TGTTCCAGCAGCTTAGCCGGGAATCAGCCCCAGCATTTT. Translation: CSSSLAGNQPQHF.

This sequence joins TRBV30 and TRBJ2-3, with 7 positions matching TRBD2. Trimming at V came to 3 bases and at J to 3 bases, leaving 3 bases not matched to a gene. Germline CDR1 GTSNPN, CDR2 SVGIG (reference sequence). CDR3 length: 13 residues. CDR3: CAWRREITDTQYF. The CDR3 bases are TGTGCCTGGAGGCGGGAGATTACAGATACGCAGTATTTT.

This clone was counted once. The chain joins TRBV29-1 to TRBJ2-1; 11 bases are shared with TRBD2. This CDR3 spans 15 amino acids. J lost 7 bases, V lost 0 bases, and 5 bases had no gene match. Looked up from germline, CDR1 is SQVTM and CDR2 is ANQGSEA. The CDR3 protein is CSVEEVAGGVNEQFF. In DNA, the CDR3 is TGCAGCGTTGAAGAGGTAGCGGGAGGGGTAAATGAGCAGTTCTTC.

The chain joins TRBV2 to TRBJ2-5; TRBD2 aligns across 9 bases. The CDR3 has 16 residues. From germline, CDR1 is SNHLY and CDR2 FYNNEI. V was pared by 5 bases and J by 5 bases, with 12 bases of the junction left unmatched. The CDR3 loop reads CASSRGLAGSGETQYF. The CDR3, as DNA: TGTGCCAGCAGTCGGGGGCTAGCGGGGTCGGGGGAGACCCAGTACTTC.